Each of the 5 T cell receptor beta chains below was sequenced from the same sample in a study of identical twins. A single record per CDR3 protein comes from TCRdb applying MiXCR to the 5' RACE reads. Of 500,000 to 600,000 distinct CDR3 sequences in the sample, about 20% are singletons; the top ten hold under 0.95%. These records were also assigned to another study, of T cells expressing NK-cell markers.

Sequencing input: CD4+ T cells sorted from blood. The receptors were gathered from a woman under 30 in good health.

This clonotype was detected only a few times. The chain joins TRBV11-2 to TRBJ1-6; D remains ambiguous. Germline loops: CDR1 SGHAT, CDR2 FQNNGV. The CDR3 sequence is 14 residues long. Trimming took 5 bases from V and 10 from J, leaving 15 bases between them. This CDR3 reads CASSPAEGNSPLHF. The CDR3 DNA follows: TGTGCCAGCAGCCCTGCGGAGGGAAACTCACCCCTCCACTTT.

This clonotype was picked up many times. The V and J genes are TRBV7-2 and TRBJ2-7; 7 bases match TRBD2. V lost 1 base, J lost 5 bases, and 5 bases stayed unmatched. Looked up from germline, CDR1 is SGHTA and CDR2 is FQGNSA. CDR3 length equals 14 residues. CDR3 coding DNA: TGTGCCAGCAGCTTAGGCCGGGAGGTCAACGAGCAGTACTTC. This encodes CASSLGREVNEQYF.

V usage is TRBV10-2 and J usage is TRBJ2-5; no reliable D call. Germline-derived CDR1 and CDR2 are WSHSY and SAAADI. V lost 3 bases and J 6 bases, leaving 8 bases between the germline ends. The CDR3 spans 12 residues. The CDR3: CASSEQKQTQYF. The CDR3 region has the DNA TGCGCCAGCAGTGAACAGAAACAGACCCAGTACTTC.

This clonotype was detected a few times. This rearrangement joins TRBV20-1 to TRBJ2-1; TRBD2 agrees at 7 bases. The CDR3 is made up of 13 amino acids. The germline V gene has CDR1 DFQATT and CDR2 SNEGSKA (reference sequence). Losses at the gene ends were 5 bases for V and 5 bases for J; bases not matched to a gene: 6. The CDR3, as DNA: TGCAGTGCTGGGGGGGGACCAAACAATGAGCAGTTCTTC. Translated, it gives CSAGGGPNNEQFF.

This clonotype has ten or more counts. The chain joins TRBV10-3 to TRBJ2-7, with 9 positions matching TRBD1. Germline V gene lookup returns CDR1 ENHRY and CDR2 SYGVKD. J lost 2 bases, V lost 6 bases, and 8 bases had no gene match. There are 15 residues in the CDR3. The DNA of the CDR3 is TGTGCCATCAGCACAATAGGGACAGGGACCTACGAGCAGTACTTC. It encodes CAISTIGTGTYEQYF.